The 15 T cell receptor beta chains reported below all come from one sample, sequenced in a study of PD-1 blockade in classical Hodgkin lymphoma (dated by TCRdb to about 2020). The sample's time point label, decoded: cycle 1 day 1 (C1D1), immediately before nivolumab initiation. Relapse after autologous stem cell transplantation had occurred in all trial patients, and cohorts A, B and C were distinguished by prior brentuximab vedotin exposure. Libraries came from the immunoSEQ multiplex PCR assay. TCRdb's version of the immuneACCESS table is confined to in-frame rearrangements and falls short of the full clone set. An unresolved V gene accounts for under half of the shortfall where checked; the remainder is of unknown origin. The sample table shows just over 60,000 clones, and approximately 88% are seen once. The ten largest clones capture about an eighth of the sample. The sequencing used peripheral blood mononuclear cells (PBMCs), collected at baseline. The receptors shown here come from a human donor with classical Hodgkin lymphoma.

This clone was seen only a few times. This rearrangement joins TRBV2 to TRBJ2-7; possible D gene TRBD2, 6 bases. Germline V gene lookup returns CDR1 SNHLY and CDR2 FYNNEI. Trimming left V 5 bases short and J 4 bases short, with 15 bases between. The CDR3 extends over 14 amino acids. The DNA for the CDR3 is TGTGCCAGCAGTCCCAATTCCGGAGGGTACGAGCAGTACTTC. Translated: CASSPNSGGYEQYF. The full variable domain, with the rest looked up from reference TRBV2 and TRBJ2-7, is EPEVTQTPSHQVTQMGQEVILRCVPISNHLYFYWYRQILGQKVEFLVSFYNNEISEKSEIFDDQFSVERPDGSNFTLKIRSTKLEDSAMYFCASSPNSGGYEQYFGPGTRLTVT.

DNA of the CDR3: TGTGCCAGCACCCCGACAGGGGGCACTGGGGCCAACGTCCTGACTTTC. Translated, it gives CASTPTGGTGANVLTF. The chain joins TRBV27 to TRBJ2-6; 10 nucleotides align to TRBD1. Germline V CDR1 and CDR2: MNHEY, SMNVEV (reference sequence). There are 16 residues in the CDR3. The J segment lost 2 bases and the V segment lost 7 bases, leaving 5 bases of the junction unmatched.

The genes are TRBV11-2 and TRBJ1-1; the match to TRBD1 covers 9 bases. Germline V gene lookup returns CDR1 SGHAT and CDR2 FQNNGV. Trimming cost V 4 bases and J 4 bases; bases outside gene matches: 7. The CDR3 length is 15 residues. CDR3 sequence: CASSSYRGLGTEAFF. CDR3 nucleotides: TGTGCCAGCAGCTCCTACAGGGGGCTGGGCACTGAAGCTTTCTTT. Full variable domain (rest looked up from reference TRBV11-2 and TRBJ1-1): EAGVAQSPRYKIIEKRQSVAFWCNPISGHATLYWYQQILGQGPKLLIQFQNNGVVDDSQLPKDRFSAERLKGVDSTLKIQPAKLEDSAVYLCASSSYRGLGTEAFFGQGTRLTVV.

The chain uses TRBV7-9 and TRBJ1-5, with 7 positions matching TRBD1. Germline CDR1 and CDR2: SEHNR and FQNEAQ (reference sequence). V trimming: 5 bases; J trimming: 4 bases; junction bases outside the gene matches: 20. The CDR3 is 19 residues long. The CDR3 is CASSPSTFATGRGNQPQHF. CDR3 DNA: TGTGCCAGCAGCCCCAGTACCTTCGCGACAGGGCGAGGGAATCAGCCCCAGCATTTT.

The rearrangement links TRBV6-1 to TRBJ1-5; D not certain. The V end lost 1 base, the J end lost 6 bases, and 13 bases lay between the germline ends. This CDR3 has 15 amino acids. The V gene's germline CDR1 is MNHNS and CDR2 SASEGT. The CDR3 DNA sequence: TGTGCCAGCAGTGAAGGGTGGGTTGAGGGTCAGCCCCAGCATTTT. Its protein is CASSEGWVEGQPQHF.

The sample holds a few counts of this clone. The rearrangement joins TRBV30 to TRBJ2-5; the D gene is possibly TRBD2 (6 bases). This CDR3 region has 14 residues. V was pared by 3 bases and J by 5 bases, with 16 bases between. The germline gives CDR1 GTSNPN, CDR2 SVGIG (reference sequence). CDR3 coding DNA: TGTGCCTGGAGCGAATTGACTAGAGACGAGACCCAGTACTTC. Its protein is CAWSELTRDETQYF. The full variable domain, completed using reference TRBV30 and TRBJ2-5, is SQTIHQWPATLVQPVGSPLSLECTVEGTSNPNLYWYRQAAGRGLQLLFYSVGIGQISSEVPQNLSASRPQDRQFILSSKKLLLSDSGFYLCAWSELTRDETQYFGPGTRLLVL.

The genes are TRBV30 and TRBJ2-7; D unresolved. The germline gives CDR1 GTSNPN, CDR2 SVGIG (reference sequence). This CDR3 comprises 13 residues. V lost 4 bases, J lost 6 bases, and 16 bases lay in between. The CDR3 sequence is CAWIRLGYVEQYF. DNA for the CDR3: TGTGCCTGGATTCGGCTGGGCTATGTCGAGCAGTACTTC.

This clone was picked up one time. This chain connects TRBV6-6 to TRBJ1-2, with TRBD1 as a possible D gene (5 bases). The ends were cut back, 6 bases at V and 2 bases at J, with 10 bases in the middle. The length of the CDR3 is 13 residues. The germline V gene has CDR1 MNHNY and CDR2 SVGAGI (reference sequence). The chain's CDR3 is CASRHDRNYGYTF. CDR3 bases: TGTGCCAGCAGGCATGACAGAAACTATGGCTACACCTTC.

The V gene is TRBV25-1, the J gene TRBJ2-4, with TRBD1 matching over 8 bases. Germline V gene lookup returns CDR1 MGHDK and CDR2 SYGVNS. The CDR3 is 15 amino acids. Losses at the gene ends were 5 bases for V and 3 bases for J; bases not matched to a gene: 6. Here the CDR3 DNA reads TGTGCCAGCAGTTCAGGGGGCTACTACAAAAACATTCAGTACTTC. This encodes CASSSGGYYKNIQYF.

The chain uses TRBV7-9 and TRBJ1-6; perhaps TRBD1 as D (5 bases). Looked up from germline, CDR1 is SEHNR and CDR2 is FQNEAQ (reference sequence). Trimming took off 1 base at V and 10 bases at J, with 11 bases between the two ends. The CDR3 sequence is 14 residues long. The CDR3: CASSLGGGGSPLHF. The CDR3, as DNA: TGTGCCAGCAGCTTAGGCGGGGGAGGCTCACCCCTCCACTTT. Full variable domain (outside the CDR3, taken from reference TRBV7-9 and TRBJ1-6): DTGVSQNPRHKITKRGQNVTFRCDPISEHNRLYWYRQTLGQGPEFLTYFQNEAQLEKSRLLSDRFSAERPKGSFSTLEIQRTEQGDSAMYLCASSLGGGGSPLHFGNGTRLTVT.

This clone was detected once. This sequence joins TRBV6-5 and TRBJ1-4; maybe TRBD1 (5 bases). Germline V gene lookup returns CDR1 MNHEY and CDR2 SVGAGI. Between the trimmed V and J ends, which lost 0 bases and 8 bases, there was a span of 10 bases. The CDR3 is made up of 14 amino acids. The CDR3 protein is CASSYSPGSEKLFF. Written as DNA, the CDR3 is TGTGCCAGCAGTTACTCGCCAGGGAGCGAAAAACTGTTTTTT.

The J gene is TRBJ1-5, the V gene TRBV28; unclear D gene. This CDR3 comprises 15 residues. CDR1 is MDHEN and CDR2 is SYDVKM in the germline V gene. The V gene lost 6 bases and the J gene lost 0 bases, with 12 bases spanning the gap. In nucleotides, the CDR3 is TGTGCCAGCAGGAGCGCCGGGTCTAGCAATCAGCCCCAGCATTTT. Translating it yields CASRSAGSSNQPQHF.

The chain combines TRBV2 with TRBJ2-7, with 10 bases identical to TRBD2. V was clipped by 9 bases and J by 2 bases; unmatched bases: 4. The CDR3 runs to 13 residues. CDR1 and CDR2 (germline): SNHLY, FYNNEI. CDR3 residues: CARRTSGAYEQYF. The CDR3 DNA is TGTGCCAGGAGGACTAGCGGCGCCTACGAGCAGTACTTC.

V usage is TRBV5-1 and J usage is TRBJ2-3; possible D gene TRBD2, 7 bases. CDR1 is SGHRS and CDR2 is YFSETQ in the germline V gene. The CDR3 sequence is 16 residues long. The V gene lost 0 bases and the J gene lost 4 bases, with 15 bases spanning the gap. The CDR3 protein is CASSLVDPGGPDTQYF. The DNA for the CDR3 is TGCGCCAGCAGCTTGGTGGACCCGGGGGGCCCAGATACGCAGTATTTT. Looking up the rest from reference TRBV5-1 and TRBJ2-3 gives the full variable domain: KAGVTQTPRYLIKTRGQQVTLSCSPISGHRSVSWYQQTPGQGLQFLFEYFSETQRNKGNFPGRFSGRQFSNSRSEMNVSTLELGDSALYLCASSLVDPGGPDTQYFGPGTRLTVL.

The V gene is TRBV7-3, the J gene TRBJ2-1; D is perhaps TRBD1 or TRBD2 (7 bases each). CDR1 is SGHTA and CDR2 is FQGTGA in the germline V gene. The CDR3 runs to 15 residues. V lost 3 bases to trimming and J lost 5 bases, with 14 bases between them. Here the CDR3 reads CASSFQGGNDNEQFF. For the CDR3, the DNA is TGTGCCAGCAGCTTCCAGGGGGGGAACGACAATGAGCAGTTCTTC.